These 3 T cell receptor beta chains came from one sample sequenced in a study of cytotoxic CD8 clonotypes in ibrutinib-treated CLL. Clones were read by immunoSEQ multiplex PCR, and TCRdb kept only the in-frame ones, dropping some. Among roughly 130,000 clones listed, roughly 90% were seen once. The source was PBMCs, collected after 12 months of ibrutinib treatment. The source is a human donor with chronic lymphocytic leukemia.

CDR3 in amino acids: CASSTTGLSSYEQYF. DNA of the CDR3: TGTGCCAGCAGTACTACAGGCCTCAGCTCCTACGAGCAGTACTTC. The gene calls are TRBV28 and TRBJ2-7; TRBD1 is a possible D gene (5 bases). V was clipped by 5 bases and J by 0 bases, with 14 bases between them. The CDR3 is 15 residues long. Germline-derived CDR1 and CDR2 are MDHEN and SYDVKM.

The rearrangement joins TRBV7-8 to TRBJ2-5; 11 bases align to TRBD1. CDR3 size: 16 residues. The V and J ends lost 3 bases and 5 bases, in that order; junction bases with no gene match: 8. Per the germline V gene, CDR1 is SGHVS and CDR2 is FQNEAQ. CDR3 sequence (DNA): TGTGCCAGCAGCTTGCTCGGGACAGGGGGTGGGGAGACCCAGTACTTC. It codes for CASSLLGTGGGETQYF. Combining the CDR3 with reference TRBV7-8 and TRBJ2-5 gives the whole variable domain GAGVSQSPRYKVAKRGQDVALRCDPISGHVSLFWYQQALGQGPEFLTYFQNEAQLDKSGLPSDRFFAERPEGSVSTLKIQRTQQEDSAVYLCASSLLGTGGGETQYFGPGTRLLVL.

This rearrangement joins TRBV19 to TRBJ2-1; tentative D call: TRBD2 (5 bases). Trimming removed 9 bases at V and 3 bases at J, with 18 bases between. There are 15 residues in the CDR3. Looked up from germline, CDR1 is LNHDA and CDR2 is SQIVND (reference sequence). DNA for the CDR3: TGTGCCAGCACGCCAGTCCGCGGGCACTACAATGAGCAGTTCTTC. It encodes CASTPVRGHYNEQFF.